This T cell receptor (beta chain) comes out of a study of T cell clones after liver transplantation. Overall study context: TCRbeta sequencing after a pre-transplant mixed lymphocyte reaction identified graft-donor-reactive clones, later tracked in post-transplant blood. Findings of the study overall: Graft donor-reactive T cells may have migrated into the graft rather than being deleted. The donor-reactive repertoire was only partly measurable in two subjects, lacking donor cells.

There are 13 residues in the CDR3. Germline CDR1 and CDR2: LNHDA and SQIVND (reference sequence). After removal of 7 bases from V and 7 bases from J, the junction contained 4 bases not matched to a gene. With respect to this clone: Its antigen is not known.

TCRdb keeps only in-frame clones here, not all; method: immunoSEQ multiplex PCR. The sample yields roughly 72,000 clones, approximately 80% seen once. The sequenced sample was CD4+ T cells from blood, obtained around 48 months after liver transplant. The chain has TRBV19 and TRBJ2-1, with 10 nucleotides matching TRBD2. The clonotype was recovered from a human patient who received a liver transplant. The graft donor may account for some of the T cells. The CDR3, as DNA: TGTGCCAGTATCGGTAGCGGGAGGAATGAGCAGTTCTTC. Its protein product is CASIGSGRNEQFF.